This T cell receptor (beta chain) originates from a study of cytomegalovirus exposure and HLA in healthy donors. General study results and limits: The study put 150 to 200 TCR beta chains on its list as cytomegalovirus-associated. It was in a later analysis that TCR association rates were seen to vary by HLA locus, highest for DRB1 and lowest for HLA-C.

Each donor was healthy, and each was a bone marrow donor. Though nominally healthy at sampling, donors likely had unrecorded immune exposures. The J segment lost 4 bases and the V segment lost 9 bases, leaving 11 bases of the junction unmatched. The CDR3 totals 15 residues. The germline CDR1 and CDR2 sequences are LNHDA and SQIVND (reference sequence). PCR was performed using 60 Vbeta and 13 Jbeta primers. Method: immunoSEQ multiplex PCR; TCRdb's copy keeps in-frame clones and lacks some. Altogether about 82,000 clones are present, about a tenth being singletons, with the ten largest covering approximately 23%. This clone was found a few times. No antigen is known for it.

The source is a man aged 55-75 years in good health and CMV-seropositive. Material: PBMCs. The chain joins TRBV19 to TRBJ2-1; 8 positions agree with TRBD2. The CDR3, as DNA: TGTGCCAGCCGTCTTAGGAGCGGGGGTTACAATGAGCAGTTCTTC. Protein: CASRLRSGGYNEQFF.